This TCR beta chain was sequenced in a study of blood T cell repertoires in COVID-19. Across the study: Spain, Italy and the United States supplied samples that represented acute and convalescent COVID-19. T cells, B-cell-depleted T cells, or PBMCs supplied cDNA or gDNA.

CDR1 and CDR2 (germline): GTSNPN, SVGIG (reference sequence). There are 15 residues in the CDR3. V gave up 4 bases and J gave up 4 bases; unmatched junction bases: 11. Under the authors' procedure: How many nucleated cells were present was estimated from reference gene primer amplification. The protocol was immunoSEQ multiplex PCR, while the TCRdb copy is restricted to in-frame clones and leaves out a portion. Clone size and the V and J calls come from that table; the DNA yielded D and trimming. The repertoire consists of more than 250,000 clones, with roughly 86% occurring once and the leading ten covering about 5.7%.

V and J are TRBV30 and TRBJ2-7; TRBD1 agrees at 9 bases. The sample was PBMCs or T cells enriched from blood (not recorded which). The TCR was taken from a woman aged 30 to 39 who had recovered from COVID-19. This CDR3 is CAWIPRDRVLYEQYF. The CDR3 bases are TGTGCCTGGATACCCCGGGACAGGGTTTTGTACGAGCAGTACTTC.